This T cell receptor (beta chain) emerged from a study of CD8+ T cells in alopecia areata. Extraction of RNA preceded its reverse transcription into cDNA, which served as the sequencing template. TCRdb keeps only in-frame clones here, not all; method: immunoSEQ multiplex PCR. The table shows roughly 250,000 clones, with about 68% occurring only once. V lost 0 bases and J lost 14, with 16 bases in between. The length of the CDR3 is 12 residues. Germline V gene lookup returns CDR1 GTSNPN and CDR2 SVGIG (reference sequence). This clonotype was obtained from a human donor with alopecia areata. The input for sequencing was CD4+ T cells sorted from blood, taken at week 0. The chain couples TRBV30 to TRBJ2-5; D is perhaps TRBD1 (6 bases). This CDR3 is CAWSVLGAGYYF. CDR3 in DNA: TGTGCCTGGAGTGTACTGGGGGCGGGTTATTACTTC.